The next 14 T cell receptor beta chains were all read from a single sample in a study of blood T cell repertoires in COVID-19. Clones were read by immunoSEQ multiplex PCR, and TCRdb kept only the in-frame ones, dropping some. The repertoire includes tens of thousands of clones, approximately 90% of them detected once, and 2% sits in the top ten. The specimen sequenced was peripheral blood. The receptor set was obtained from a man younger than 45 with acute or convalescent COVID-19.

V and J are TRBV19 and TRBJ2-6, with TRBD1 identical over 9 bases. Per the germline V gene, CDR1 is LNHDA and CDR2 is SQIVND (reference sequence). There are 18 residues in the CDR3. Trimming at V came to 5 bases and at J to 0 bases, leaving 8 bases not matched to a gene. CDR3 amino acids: CASSPTGQGFSGANVLTF. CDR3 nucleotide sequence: TGTGCCAGTAGTCCAACGGGACAGGGTTTCTCTGGGGCCAACGTCCTGACTTTC.

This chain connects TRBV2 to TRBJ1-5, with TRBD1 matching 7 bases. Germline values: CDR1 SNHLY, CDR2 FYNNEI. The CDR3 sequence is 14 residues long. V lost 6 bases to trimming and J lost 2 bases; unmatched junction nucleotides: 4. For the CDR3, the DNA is TGTGCCAGCAGAGACACAGGGGGCAATCAGCCCCAGCATTTT. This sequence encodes CASRDTGGNQPQHF. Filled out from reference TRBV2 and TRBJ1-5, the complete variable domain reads EPEVTQTPSHQVTQMGQEVILRCVPISNHLYFYWYRQILGQKVEFLVSFYNNEISEKSEIFDDQFSVERPDGSNFTLKIRSTKLEDSAMYFCASRDTGGNQPQHFGDGTRLSIL.

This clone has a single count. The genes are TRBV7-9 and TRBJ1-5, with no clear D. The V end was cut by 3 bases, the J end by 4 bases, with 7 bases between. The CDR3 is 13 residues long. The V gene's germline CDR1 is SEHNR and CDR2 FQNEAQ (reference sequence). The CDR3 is CASSFSSNQPQHF. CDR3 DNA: TGTGCCAGCAGCTTTTCGTCTAATCAGCCCCAGCATTTT.

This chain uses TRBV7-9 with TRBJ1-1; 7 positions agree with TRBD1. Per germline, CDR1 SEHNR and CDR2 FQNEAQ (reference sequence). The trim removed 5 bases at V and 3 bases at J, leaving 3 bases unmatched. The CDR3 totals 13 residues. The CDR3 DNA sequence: TGTGCCAGCAGCCCCACAGGGGACACTGAAGCTTTCTTT. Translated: CASSPTGDTEAFF.

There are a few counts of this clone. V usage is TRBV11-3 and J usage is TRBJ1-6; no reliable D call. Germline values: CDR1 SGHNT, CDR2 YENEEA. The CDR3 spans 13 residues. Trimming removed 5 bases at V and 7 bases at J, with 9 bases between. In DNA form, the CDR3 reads TGTGCCAGCAGCCAGTACACGAATTCACCCCTCCACTTT. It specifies CASSQYTNSPLHF.

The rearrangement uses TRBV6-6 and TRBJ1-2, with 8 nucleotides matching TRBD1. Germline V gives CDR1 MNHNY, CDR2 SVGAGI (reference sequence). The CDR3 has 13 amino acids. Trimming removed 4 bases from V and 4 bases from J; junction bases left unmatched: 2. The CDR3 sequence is CASSSGGGYGYTF. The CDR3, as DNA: TGTGCCAGCAGTTCAGGGGGCGGCTATGGCTACACCTTC.

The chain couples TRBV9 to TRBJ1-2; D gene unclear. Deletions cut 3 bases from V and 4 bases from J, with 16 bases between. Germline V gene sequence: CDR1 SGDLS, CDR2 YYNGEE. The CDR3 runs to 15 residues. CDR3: CASSGPRVVLYGYTF. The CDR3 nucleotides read TGTGCCAGCAGCGGGCCTCGGGTGGTTCTCTATGGCTACACCTTC. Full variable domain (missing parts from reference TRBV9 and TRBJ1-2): DSGVTQTPKHLITATGQRVTLRCSPRSGDLSVYWYQQSLDQGLQFLIQYYNGEERAKGNILERFSAQQFPDLHSELNLSSLELGDSALYFCASSGPRVVLYGYTFGSGTRLTVV.

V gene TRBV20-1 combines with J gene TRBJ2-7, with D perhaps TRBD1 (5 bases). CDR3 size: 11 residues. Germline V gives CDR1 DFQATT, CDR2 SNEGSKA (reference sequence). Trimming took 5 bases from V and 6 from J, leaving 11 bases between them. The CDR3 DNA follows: TGCAGTGCTCAGGGCCCCCTCGAGCAGTACTTC. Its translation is CSAQGPLEQYF.

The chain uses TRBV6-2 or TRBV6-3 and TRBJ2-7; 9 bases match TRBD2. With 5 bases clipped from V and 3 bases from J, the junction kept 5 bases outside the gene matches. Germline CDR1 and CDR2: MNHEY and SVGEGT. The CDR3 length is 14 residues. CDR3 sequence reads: CASSRRLADYEQYF. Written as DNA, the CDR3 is TGTGCCAGCAGTCGCCGACTAGCGGACTACGAGCAGTACTTC.

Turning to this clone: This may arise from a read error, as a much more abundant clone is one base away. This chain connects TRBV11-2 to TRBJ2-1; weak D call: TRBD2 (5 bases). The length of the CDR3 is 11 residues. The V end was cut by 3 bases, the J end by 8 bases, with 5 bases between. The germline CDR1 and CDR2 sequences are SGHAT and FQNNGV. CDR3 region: CASSFGDEQFF. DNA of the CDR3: TGTGCCAGCAGCTTCGGGGATGAGCAGTTCTTC.

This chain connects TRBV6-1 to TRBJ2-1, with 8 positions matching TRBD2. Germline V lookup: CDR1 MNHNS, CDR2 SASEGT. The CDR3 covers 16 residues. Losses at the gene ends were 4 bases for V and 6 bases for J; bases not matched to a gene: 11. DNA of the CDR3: TGTGCCAGCAGTGCTGACTACAGCGGGAGTATCAATGAGCAGTTCTTC. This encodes CASSADYSGSINEQFF.

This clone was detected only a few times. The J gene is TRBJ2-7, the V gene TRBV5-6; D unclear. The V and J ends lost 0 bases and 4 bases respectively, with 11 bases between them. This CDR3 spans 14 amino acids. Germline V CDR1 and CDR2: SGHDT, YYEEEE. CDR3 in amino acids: CASSLGSLGYEQYF. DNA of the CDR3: TGTGCCAGCAGCTTGGGTTCCCTAGGTTACGAGCAGTACTTC.

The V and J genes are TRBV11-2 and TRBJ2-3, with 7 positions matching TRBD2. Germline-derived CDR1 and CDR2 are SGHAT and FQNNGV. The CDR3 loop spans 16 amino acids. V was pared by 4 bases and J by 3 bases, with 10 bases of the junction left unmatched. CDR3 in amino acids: CASSSDWGGSTDTQYF. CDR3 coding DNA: TGTGCCAGCAGCTCCGACTGGGGCGGGAGTACAGATACGCAGTATTTT.

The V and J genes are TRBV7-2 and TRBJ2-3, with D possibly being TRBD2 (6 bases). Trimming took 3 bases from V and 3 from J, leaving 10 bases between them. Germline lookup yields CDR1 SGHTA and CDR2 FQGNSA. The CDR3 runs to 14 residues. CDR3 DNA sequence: TGTGCCAGCAGCTTGCAGGCGGGGACAGATACGCAGTATTTT. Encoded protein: CASSLQAGTDTQYF.